These 15 T cell receptor beta chains came from one sample sequenced in a study of human T cells and chemical hapten exposure. TCRdb re-called the RACE reads with MiXCR, one entry per CDR3 protein. Of a few hundred thousand distinct CDR3 sequences in the sample, around 5% were seen once. Documented time point: patch test 1, 2 weeks after DPC sensitization. Specified treatment: therapeutic diphenylcyclopropenone sensitization with weekly scalp DPC. Here the sequenced sample was whole blood, taken in connection with sensitization to the hapten diphenylcyclopropenone (DPC). The receptor set was obtained from a woman aged 45-60 years with alopecia areata. Some clones in this sample may be carry-over from other donors' samples.

This clonotype was observed a few times. The chain uses TRBV20-1 and TRBJ1-5; no clear D. V lost 1 base to trimming and J lost 7 bases, with 8 bases between them. The CDR3 runs to 12 residues. Germline V gives CDR1 DFQATT, CDR2 SNEGSKA (reference sequence). Here the CDR3 DNA reads TGCAGTGCTAGAGTAGATGGACAGCCCCAGCATTTT. Translating gives CSARVDGQPQHF.

This clonotype was counted a single time. It may be a read error: a sequence one base away is much more abundant. V gene TRBV28 combines with J gene TRBJ2-1; D could derive from TRBD1 or TRBD2 (5 bases each). Trimming stripped 10 bases from V and 0 bases from J, with 16 bases between. CDR1 is MDHEN and CDR2 is SYDVKM in the germline V gene. The CDR3 length is 15 residues. CDR3: CATSLGTDSYNEQFF. The CDR3 coding sequence is TGTGCCACCAGCCTTGGGACGGACTCCTACAATGAGCAGTTCTTC.

Many counts were recorded for this clonotype. The chain links TRBV5-1 to TRBJ1-1; D possibly corresponds to TRBD1 (5 bases). In germline, CDR1 is SGHRS, CDR2 YFSETQ. Trimming took off 2 bases at V and 0 bases at J, with 11 bases between the two ends. CDR3 length: 15 amino acids. CDR3 bases: TGCGCCAGCAGCTTTCAGGGCCCCATGAACACTGAAGCTTTCTTT. This sequence encodes CASSFQGPMNTEAFF. The full variable domain, completed using reference TRBV5-1 and TRBJ1-1, is KAGVTQTPRYLIKTRGQQVTLSCSPISGHRSVSWYQQTPGQGLQFLFEYFSETQRNKGNFPGRFSGRQFSNSRSEMNVSTLELGDSALYLCASSFQGPMNTEAFFGQGTRLTVV.

This clonotype was recorded many times. V gene TRBV5-1 combines with J gene TRBJ2-5; TRBD1 aligns across 8 bases. The length of the CDR3 is 13 residues. V lost 3 bases and J lost 2; bases outside the gene matches: 0. Germline lookup yields CDR1 SGHRS and CDR2 YFSETQ. This CDR3 reads CASSYRGQETQYF. CDR3 coding DNA: TGCGCCAGCAGCTACAGGGGGCAAGAGACCCAGTACTTC.

This clonotype occurred many times. The rearrangement uses TRBV20-1 and TRBJ1-2; 8 bases are a match to TRBD1. J lost 7 bases, V lost 2 bases, and 3 bases had no gene match. Germline-derived CDR1 and CDR2 are DFQATT and SNEGSKA (reference sequence). This CDR3 contains 12 residues. DNA of the CDR3: TGCAGTGCTAGACAGGGGGCACTTGGCTACACCTTC. Protein sequence: CSARQGALGYTF.

This clonotype was observed many times. This sequence joins TRBV20-1 and TRBJ2-3; D gene ambiguous. The V gene's germline CDR1 is DFQATT and CDR2 SNEGSKA (reference sequence). The CDR3 is 12 residues long. V was trimmed by 2 bases and J by 4 bases, leaving 7 bases between them. The CDR3 DNA reads TGCAGTGCTAGACAAGCCTCAGATACGCAGTATTTT. As protein: CSARQASDTQYF.

This clonotype was found many times. This chain links TRBV7-9 with TRBJ1-1; TRBD1 matches 10 bases. This CDR3 region has 16 residues. V trimming: 3 bases; J trimming: 10 bases; junction bases outside the gene matches: 14. Per germline, CDR1 SEHNR and CDR2 FQNEAQ (reference sequence). The CDR3 DNA reads TGTGCCAGCAGCTTCCCGACAGGGGGCCGGGTGAGGGGAGCTTTCTTT. The encoded protein is CASSFPTGGRVRGAFF. The variable domain in full, completed from reference TRBV7-9 and TRBJ1-1, reads DTGVSQNPRHKITKRGQNVTFRCDPISEHNRLYWYRQTLGQGPEFLTYFQNEAQLEKSRLLSDRFSAERPKGSFSTLEIQRTEQGDSAMYLCASSFPTGGRVRGAFFGQGTRLTVV.

The chain combines TRBV6-5 with TRBJ2-7, with 9 positions matching TRBD2. The ends lost 8 bases at V and 3 bases at J; junction bases unmatched: 17. CDR1 and CDR2 from the germline V gene are MNHEY and SVGAGI. The CDR3 is 17 amino acids. The CDR3 loop is CASAARGVAGVIYEQYF. The DNA for the CDR3 is TGTGCCAGCGCTGCCCGAGGGGTAGCGGGAGTAATCTACGAGCAGTACTTC.

A word on this clonotype: As the CDR3 is not closed by the conserved phenylalanine or tryptophan, this likely results from a read error. The chain carries TRBV16 and TRBJ2-5; D is unclear. V gave up 4 bases and J gave up 1 base, with 7 bases separating them. Germline lookup yields CDR1 KGHSY and CDR2 FQNENV. The CDR3 contains 13 residues. Written as DNA, the CDR3 is TGTGCCAGCAGCCGCAACGTCCAAGAGACCCAGTACCTC. It codes for CASSRNVQETQYL.

In this sample, this clonotype turned up a few times. The gene calls are TRBV12-3 or TRBV12-4 and TRBJ1-6; a weak D match, TRBD1 (5 bases). Trimming cost V 9 bases and J 3 bases, with 9 bases left between them. This CDR3 has 13 amino acids. CDR3 sequence: CASSDSYNSPLHF. DNA for the CDR3: TGTGCCAGTTCCGACAGCTATAATTCACCCCTCCACTTT.

There are a few counts of this clonotype. The chain carries TRBV3-1 and TRBJ2-7; perhaps TRBD2 as D (6 bases). Germline assignment: CDR1 LGHDT and CDR2 YNNKEL (reference sequence). V dropped 6 bases and J dropped 4 bases, with 10 bases sitting between them. The CDR3 is made up of 12 amino acids. In DNA form, the CDR3 reads TGTGCCAGCAGGGATAGCGGATACGAGCAGTACTTC. This encodes CASRDSGYEQYF.

This clonotype was observed a handful of times. This chain joins TRBV4-1 and TRBJ2-3; no firm D call. This CDR3 has 14 residues. Germline lookup yields CDR1 MGHRA and CDR2 YSYEKL. Trimming cost V 1 base and J 6 bases, with 11 bases left between them. This chain's CDR3 is CASSQGREADTQYF. The CDR3 DNA is TGCGCCAGCAGCCAAGGCCGAGAGGCGGATACGCAGTATTTT.

This clonotype was found many times. The V call is TRBV14, the J call TRBJ2-7, with D possibly TRBD2 on 6 matching bases. Germline V gene lookup returns CDR1 SGHDN and CDR2 FVKESK. Trimming removed 4 bases at V and 2 bases at J, with 15 bases between. The CDR3 is made up of 15 amino acids. The CDR3: CASSRLGKHPYEQYF. In DNA form, the CDR3 reads TGTGCCAGCAGCCGACTAGGGAAACACCCCTACGAGCAGTACTTC.

This chain uses TRBV28 with TRBJ1-2, with TRBD1 matching over 8 bases. Losses at the gene ends were 8 bases for V and 4 bases for J; bases not matched to a gene: 12. This CDR3 is 15 amino acids long. Germline lookup yields CDR1 MDHEN and CDR2 SYDVKM. CDR3 DNA: TGTGCCAGCCGACCGGGACAGGAGGCAATCTATGGCTACACCTTC. This gives the protein CASRPGQEAIYGYTF.

In its sample, this clonotype was seen many times. The rearrangement uses TRBV5-1 and TRBJ2-5; a possible D gene is TRBD2 (5 bases). This CDR3 is 14 amino acids long. CDR1 SGHRS and CDR2 YFSETQ come from the germline V gene. V was cut by 1 base and J by 1 base, with 8 bases left in between. CDR3 DNA sequence: TGCGCCAGCAGCTTGTCAGCGGTCCAAGAGACCCAGTACTTC. The encoded protein is CASSLSAVQETQYF. The whole variable domain, remainder taken from reference TRBV5-1 and TRBJ2-5, is KAGVTQTPRYLIKTRGQQVTLSCSPISGHRSVSWYQQTPGQGLQFLFEYFSETQRNKGNFPGRFSGRQFSNSRSEMNVSTLELGDSALYLCASSLSAVQETQYFGPGTRLLVL.